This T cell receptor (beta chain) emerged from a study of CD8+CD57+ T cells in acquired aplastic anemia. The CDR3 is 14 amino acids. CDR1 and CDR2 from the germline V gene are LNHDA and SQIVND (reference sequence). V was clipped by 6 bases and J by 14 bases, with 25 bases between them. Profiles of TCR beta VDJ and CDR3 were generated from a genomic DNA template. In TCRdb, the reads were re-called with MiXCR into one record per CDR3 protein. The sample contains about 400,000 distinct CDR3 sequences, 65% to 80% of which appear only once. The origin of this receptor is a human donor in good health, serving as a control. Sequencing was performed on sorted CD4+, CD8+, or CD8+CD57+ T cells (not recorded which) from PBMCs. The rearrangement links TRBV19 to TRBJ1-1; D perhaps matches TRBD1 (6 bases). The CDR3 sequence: CASSVGGARTETFF. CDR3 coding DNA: TGTGCCAGTAGCGTGGGGGGGGCGCGCACTGAAACCTTCTTT.